This T cell receptor beta chain was retrieved from a study of blood T cell repertoires in COVID-19. Overall study: The samples span acute and convalescent COVID-19 from the United States, Italy and Spain.

Germline lookup yields CDR1 SGHTA and CDR2 FQGTGA. The CDR3 length is 17 residues. V dropped 5 bases and J dropped 3; count of bases not matched to a gene: 13. Assay: immunoSEQ multiplex PCR; the TCRdb copy retains only in-frame clones and omits some. This table holds about 140,000 clones, roughly 80% found once. The rearrangement joins TRBV7-3 to TRBJ2-3, with 8 positions matching TRBD2. This TCR came from a woman aged 55-70 years with acute or convalescent COVID-19. What was sequenced was peripheral blood. This CDR3 is CASSALPSGRGTDTQYF. CDR3 bases: TGTGCCAGCAGCGCACTGCCCAGCGGGAGAGGGACAGATACGCAGTATTTT.